What follows describes a single T cell receptor beta chain. In its sample, this clone was seen a few times. It has no known antigen specificity. No base qualities exist here, and no much larger clone lies one base off it. These data are taken from a study of PD-L1 blockade in urothelial cancer (dated by TCRdb to about 2017). For the wider study: All patients started therapy in about 2014 and received atezolizumab 1,200 mg intravenously every 3 weeks. Durable clinical benefit was defined as progression-free survival longer than 6 months, and TCR features were also tested against progression-free and overall survival. About nine tenths of the roughly 30 patients were males with bladder-origin urothelial cancer, and about 60% of the roughly 29 reported a prior smoking history. Pretreatment blood TCR-seq was available for 30 or so patients, at least one posttreatment blood collection was obtained for some 24 patients, and tumor TCR-seq was available for some 24 patients. Durable clinical benefit was achieved by nine patients but not by the remaining 20. Blood samples gave a median of about 130,000 T cells and approximately 85,000 unique TCRs, with a median clonality of 0.080. Pretreatment tumor samples, along with matched peripheral blood serially collected before and after atezolizumab treatment, were subjected to TCR sequencing. Blood samples were analyzed at two time points: 3 weeks after treatment start (second dose) and 6 weeks after treatment start. An ECOG performance status of 0 or 1 was recorded for the patients, and 0 to 3 prior chemotherapy regimens had been received by the patients. An exploratory multi-omic analysis was conducted of the somatic, immune and clinical correlates of response to PD-L1 blockade with atezolizumab in urothelial cancer. In the same patients, pretreatment tumors underwent whole exome sequencing and RNA sequencing in addition to TCR sequencing. The paper as a whole reports these results and caveats: Improved progression-free and overall survival was found to be associated with pretreatment peripheral blood TCR clonality below the median. Small sample size (n of about 30) and many exploratory analyses mean the results are intended to be hypothesis-generating. Among patients with durable benefit, tumor-associated TCR clones showed greater expansion in peripheral blood 3 weeks after treatment started (n ≈ 20, p = 0.022).

The sample's time point label, decoded: pretreatment peripheral blood. The cohort comprised about 30 patients with locally advanced or metastatic urothelial carcinoma treated at Memorial Sloan Kettering on a trial protocol. Peripheral blood mononuclear cells were collected from each patient pretreatment and during treatment, giving between 1 and 8 total time points per patient. The Qiagen DNeasy Blood extraction kit was used to purify genomic DNA from total PBMCs and tumor samples. PBMCs were collected pretreatment and during treatment, and were isolated and stored as previously described. Trimming accounts for 6 bases at V and 8 bases at J, while the number of junction bases matched to no gene is 9. Via the germline V gene, CDR1 is SGHAT and CDR2 FQNNGV. CDR3 length: 13 amino acids, cysteine to phenylalanine. CDR3 DNA is the only sequence kept; it has 39 bases, read in frame from the first base.

Each PCR received spiked-in synthetic TCR analog templates so that absolute template abundance could be estimated from read counts. The immunoSEQ assay was used to amplify TCRbeta CDR3 regions from genomic DNA with bias-controlled V and J gene primers. Sequencing of rearranged TCRbeta segments was performed at approximately 20X coverage. Per the source publication's procedure: Sequencing errors were corrected by clustering and CDR3s were annotated against IMGT to assign V, D and J genes. Downstream analyses used only productive TCRbeta rearrangements, leaving out any out-of-frame or stop-codon sequences. Clonality was computed as one minus Shannon entropy normalized by the log of the number of unique productive sequences. Fisher's exact test with Benjamini-Hochberg correction, using a cutoff of adjusted p below 0.01, was how clones that differed between time points or between blood and tumor were identified. TCRdb's version of the immuneACCESS table is confined to in-frame rearrangements and falls short of the full clone set. An unresolved V gene accounts for under half of the shortfall where checked; the remainder is of unknown origin. V, J and clone size derive from that table, while D and trimming were established from the DNA sequence. The sample table lists 70,000 to 100,000 clones, 84% of them with a count of one. In total, the top ten clones hold over 2% of the sample.

The source was PBMCs, collected around atezolizumab (anti-PD-L1) treatment. The rearrangement combines TRBV11-2 with TRBJ1-1; the junction holds 7 bases that match TRBD1. The TCR originated in a man aged 60 to 75 with urothelial cancer. The CDR3 here reads CASSYRGRLEAFF. At the DNA level, the sequence is TGTGCCAGCAGTTACAGGGGCAGGTTGGAAGCTTTCTTT.